Listed below are T cell receptor beta chains from one sample, sequenced in a study of T cells after yellow fever vaccination. TCRdb re-called the 5' RACE reads through MiXCR, storing one row per CDR3 protein. Of 300,000 to 400,000 distinct CDR3 sequences in the sample, approximately 3.9% were seen once. The sample was PBMCs, taken 5 days after the yellow fever booster vaccination. These receptor sequences come from a man aged 18 to 29 who received the YFV17D yellow fever vaccine. Each CDR3 is given with its conserved first and last residue. The D gene is left open where the match is weak. Size is omitted from some rows. Given values are once, few, many or a class for expanded clones.

abundance: few; d_gene: TRBD2; j_gene: TRBJ2-7; v_gene: TRBV5-1; CDR3nt: TGCGCCAGCAGCGGGACTAGCGGGGCCTACGAGCAGTACTTC; CDR3aa: CASSGTSGAYEQYF
abundance: .; d_gene: TRBD2; j_gene: TRBJ2-3; v_gene: TRBV6-2/TRBV6-3; CDR3nt: TGTGCCAGCATCGGGAGGGCCGTCACAGATACGCAGTATTTT; CDR3aa: CASIGRAVTDTQYF
abundance: .; d_gene: TRBD1; j_gene: TRBJ1-5; v_gene: TRBV7-9; CDR3nt: TGTGCCAGCAGCGTTACAGGGGGCGCAGGTAGCAATCAGCCCCAGCATTTT; CDR3aa: CASSVTGGAGSNQPQHF
abundance: many; d_gene: TRBD1; j_gene: TRBJ2-2; v_gene: TRBV29-1; CDR3nt: TGCAGCGTTGAAGGCCTTAGGGACAGGGGGCGAGGGGAGCTGTTTTTT; CDR3aa: CSVEGLRDRGRGELFF
abundance: .; d_gene: .; j_gene: TRBJ2-5; v_gene: TRBV15; CDR3nt: TGTGCCACCAGCAGAGATCGGGGGAAACAAGAGACCCAGTACTTC; CDR3aa: CATSRDRGKQETQYF
abundance: few; d_gene: .; j_gene: TRBJ2-3; v_gene: TRBV4-2; CDR3nt: TGTGCCAGCAGCCAAGATACCCGGGGGGCCCCTTCAGATACGCAGTATTTT; CDR3aa: CASSQDTRGAPSDTQYF
abundance: .; d_gene: TRBD2; j_gene: TRBJ2-3; v_gene: TRBV5-1; CDR3nt: TGCGCCAGCACAATGAGCGGGGGGGTCACAGATACGCAGTATTTT; CDR3aa: CASTMSGGVTDTQYF
abundance: many; d_gene: .; j_gene: TRBJ2-5; v_gene: TRBV7-2; CDR3nt: TGTGCCAGCAGCCCGACTGGCGAGACCCAGTACTTC; CDR3aa: CASSPTGETQYF
abundance: many; d_gene: .; j_gene: TRBJ1-5; v_gene: TRBV3-1; CDR3nt: TGTGCCAGCAGCCAAGACATAGGGCAGCCCCAGCATTTT; CDR3aa: CASSQDIGQPQHF
abundance: .; d_gene: .; j_gene: TRBJ2-2; v_gene: TRBV11-2; CDR3nt: TGTGCCAGCAGCTTAGCCCGGGTTTCCGGGGAGCTGTTTTTT; CDR3aa: CASSLARVSGELFF
abundance: many; d_gene: .; j_gene: TRBJ2-1; v_gene: TRBV7-2; CDR3nt: TGTGCCAGCAGCTTAGGGGGGGACTTCAATGAGCAGTTCTTC; CDR3aa: CASSLGGDFNEQFF
abundance: .; d_gene: .; j_gene: TRBJ2-7; v_gene: TRBV3-1; CDR3nt: TGTGCCAGCAGCCACCTCCGTGGTTCGGGGAAGGAGACCTCCTACGAGCAGTACTTC; CDR3aa: CASSHLRGSGKETSYEQYF
abundance: .; d_gene: TRBD2; j_gene: TRBJ2-1; v_gene: TRBV4-1; CDR3nt: TGCGCCAGCAGCCAAGTGGGGGGGTCCTGGAGCTCCTACAATGAGCAGTTCTTC; CDR3aa: CASSQVGGSWSSYNEQFF
abundance: .; d_gene: .; j_gene: TRBJ1-2; v_gene: TRBV12-3/TRBV12-4; CDR3nt: TGTGCCAGCCCCGCTCCCCCCTTCTATGGCTACACCTTC; CDR3aa: CASPAPPFYGYTF
abundance: .; d_gene: .; j_gene: TRBJ2-1; v_gene: TRBV7-2; CDR3nt: TGTGCCAGCAGCTTAGTTCTGGGGAATGAGCAGTTCTTC; CDR3aa: CASSLVLGNEQFF
abundance: many; d_gene: .; j_gene: TRBJ2-3; v_gene: TRBV5-5; CDR3nt: TGTGCCAGCAGCGAGGGCTACACAAGCTTCGGCACAGATACGCAGTATTTT; CDR3aa: CASSEGYTSFGTDTQYF
abundance: .; d_gene: .; j_gene: TRBJ1-2; v_gene: TRBV29-1; CDR3nt: TGCAGCGTCCAACCGTTTGGTAACTATGGCTACACCTTC; CDR3aa: CSVQPFGNYGYTF
abundance: .; d_gene: .; j_gene: TRBJ2-2; v_gene: TRBV7-6; CDR3nt: TGTGCCAGCAGCTTAGTCTCTGGGTTTGGCGGGGAGCTGTTTTTT; CDR3aa: CASSLVSGFGGELFF
abundance: many; d_gene: .; j_gene: TRBJ1-1; v_gene: TRBV5-1; CDR3nt: TGCGCCAGCAGCTCCTGGTCCTTGGGCTCCACTGAAGCTTTCTTT; CDR3aa: CASSSWSLGSTEAFF
abundance: .; d_gene: .; j_gene: TRBJ1-2; v_gene: TRBV20-1; CDR3nt: TGCCGTGCTAGAGATTCGGGAAACTATGGCTACACCTTC; CDR3aa: CRARDSGNYGYTF
abundance: .; d_gene: TRBD1; j_gene: TRBJ1-2; v_gene: TRBV10-2; CDR3nt: TGCGCCAGCAGGAGGGACAGGGGGTATGGCTACACCTTC; CDR3aa: CASRRDRGYGYTF
abundance: .; d_gene: .; j_gene: TRBJ2-3; v_gene: TRBV6-6; CDR3nt: TGTGCCAGCAGTGACCGGAACCGGGGGTCTGATACGCAGTATTTT; CDR3aa: CASSDRNRGSDTQYF
abundance: few; d_gene: .; j_gene: TRBJ1-1; v_gene: TRBV28; CDR3nt: TGTGCCAGCAGTTCGAATCGATTCACTGAAGCTTTCTTT; CDR3aa: CASSSNRFTEAFF
abundance: many; d_gene: .; j_gene: TRBJ2-7; v_gene: TRBV2; CDR3nt: TGTGCCAGCAGTGGGTCGATTTCGACCTACGAGCAGTACTTC; CDR3aa: CASSGSISTYEQYF
abundance: many; d_gene: .; j_gene: TRBJ1-2; v_gene: TRBV5-1; CDR3nt: TGCGCCAGCAGCTTAAGACAGGCGAGCTATGGCTACACCTTC; CDR3aa: CASSLRQASYGYTF
abundance: few; d_gene: TRBD2; j_gene: TRBJ2-5; v_gene: TRBV15; CDR3nt: TGTGCCACCAGCAGAGCGCGGGGGGCGTCACAAGAGACCCAGTACTTC; CDR3aa: CATSRARGASQETQYF
abundance: .; d_gene: .; j_gene: TRBJ2-1; v_gene: TRBV12-3/TRBV12-4; CDR3nt: TGTGCCAGCAGTTTTGGGGGGGGCAACAATGAGCAGTTCTTC; CDR3aa: CASSFGGGNNEQFF
abundance: few; d_gene: TRBD1; j_gene: TRBJ1-2; v_gene: TRBV5-5; CDR3nt: TGTGCCAGCAGCCCCCGGGACAGGGCCTATGGCTACACCTTC; CDR3aa: CASSPRDRAYGYTF
abundance: many; d_gene: TRBD1; j_gene: TRBJ2-5; v_gene: TRBV5-1; CDR3nt: TGCGCCAGCAGCCCGGGACAGCCAGAGACCCAGTACTTC; CDR3aa: CASSPGQPETQYF
abundance: .; d_gene: .; j_gene: TRBJ2-3; v_gene: TRBV9; CDR3nt: TGTGCCAGCAGTTACCGGGACTTCCCTAGCACAGATACGCAGTATTTT; CDR3aa: CASSYRDFPSTDTQYF
abundance: .; d_gene: .; j_gene: TRBJ1-1; v_gene: TRBV12-3/TRBV12-4; CDR3nt: TGTGCCAGCAGCCTGCAGAACCTCATGAACACTGAAGCTTTCTTT; CDR3aa: CASSLQNLMNTEAFF
abundance: many; d_gene: .; j_gene: TRBJ2-3; v_gene: TRBV18; CDR3nt: TGTGCCAGCTCACCTCCCCGGACGGGACCAAGCACAGATACGCAGTATTTT; CDR3aa: CASSPPRTGPSTDTQYF